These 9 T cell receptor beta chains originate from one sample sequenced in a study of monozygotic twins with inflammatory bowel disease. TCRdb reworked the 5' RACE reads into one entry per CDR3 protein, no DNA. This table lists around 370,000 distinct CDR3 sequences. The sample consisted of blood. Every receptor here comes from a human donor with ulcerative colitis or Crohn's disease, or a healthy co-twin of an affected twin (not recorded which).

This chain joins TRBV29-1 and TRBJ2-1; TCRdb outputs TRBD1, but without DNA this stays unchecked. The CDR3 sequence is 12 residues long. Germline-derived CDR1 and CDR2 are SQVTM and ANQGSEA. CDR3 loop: CSVARVGNEQFF.

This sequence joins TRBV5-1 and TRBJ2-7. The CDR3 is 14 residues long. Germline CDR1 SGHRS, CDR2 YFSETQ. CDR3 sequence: CASSLAGTGDEQYF.

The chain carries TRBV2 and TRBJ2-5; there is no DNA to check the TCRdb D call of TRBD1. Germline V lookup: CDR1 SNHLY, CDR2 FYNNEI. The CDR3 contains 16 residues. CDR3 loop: CASSERWTVFGETQYF.

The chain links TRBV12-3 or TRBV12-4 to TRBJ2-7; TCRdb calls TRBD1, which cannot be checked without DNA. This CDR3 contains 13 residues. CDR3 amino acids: CASRQTGWVEQYF.

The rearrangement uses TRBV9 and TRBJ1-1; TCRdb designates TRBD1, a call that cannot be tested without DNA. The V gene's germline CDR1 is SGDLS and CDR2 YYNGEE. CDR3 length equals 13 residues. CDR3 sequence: CASSVDRATEAFF.

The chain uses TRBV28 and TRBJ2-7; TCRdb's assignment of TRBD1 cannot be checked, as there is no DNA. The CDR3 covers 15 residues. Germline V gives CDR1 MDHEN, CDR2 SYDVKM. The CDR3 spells CASRPRQGISYEQYF.

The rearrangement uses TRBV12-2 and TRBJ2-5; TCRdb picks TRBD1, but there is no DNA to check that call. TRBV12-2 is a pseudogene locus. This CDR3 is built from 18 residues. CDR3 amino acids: CASRLDPIRDKRLETQYF.

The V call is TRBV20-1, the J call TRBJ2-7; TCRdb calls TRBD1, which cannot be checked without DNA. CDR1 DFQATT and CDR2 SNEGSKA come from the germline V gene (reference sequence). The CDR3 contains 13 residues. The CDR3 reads CSARFQGAYEQYF.

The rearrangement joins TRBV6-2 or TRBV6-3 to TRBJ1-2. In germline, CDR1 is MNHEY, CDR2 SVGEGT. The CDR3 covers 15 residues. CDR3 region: CASTRLSPEDYGYTF.